This TCR beta chain was identified in a study of blood T cell repertoires in COVID-19 (dated by TCRdb to 2018 to 2020). General notes on the study: The collaborator samples originated in the United States, Italy and Spain and spanned the acute and convalescent phases of COVID-19. The material from the prospective study consisted of cDNA or gDNA derived from T cells, B-cell-depleted T cells, or PBMCs. Subjects who had been exposed to COVID-19, were actively infected with it, or had recovered from it provided the deeply sampled blood TCRbeta repertoires that made up the dataset. A freely available public database, intended as a resource for researchers studying the immune response to SARS-CoV-2, is where the repertoires were released. Samples came from the ongoing ImmuneRACE study (first 160 participants) plus 1,254 subjects from 6 global collaborators. The sample metadata nearly always contained a de-identified subject ID, COVID-19 status, age in years and sex. Where available, HLA class I and class II types were obtained from metadata supplied by the sample provider rather than from assay-based typing. Here is what the overall study found, with its caveats: Clinical and demographic metadata were provided uncurated, with the amount varying by source and participant.

The collaborating institutions used their own protocols to collect whole blood in K2EDTA tubes. For TCRbeta analysis, collaborator samples were shipped as frozen whole blood, as isolated PBMCs, or as DNA extracted from either sample type. A remark on this clone: Its target antigen remains unknown. Base qualities are not at hand, and no much larger clone is one base apart.

The immunoSEQ Assay, a bias-controlled multiplex PCR, was used to amplify TCRbeta CDR3 regions from genomic DNA. In the paper's pipeline: The number of nucleated cells in each sample was estimated by amplification of reference gene primers within the assay. To quantify the absolute abundance of each unique TCRbeta CDR3 rearrangement, sequence reads were collapsed and filtered. For each sample, productive Simpson clonality was calculated as the square root of Simpson's diversity index over productive rearrangements. This is the immuneACCESS table as TCRdb keeps it, with only in-frame sequences that have V and J called. A part of the clones is gone; compared with another copy, unresolved V genes explain less than half, and the rest is unexplained. From that table come the V and J calls and clone size; the DNA was used to work out D and trimming. In this sample the table shows 180,000 or so clones, approximately 90% of which occur a single time. Clones ranked in the top ten supply approximately 4% of the sample.

Taken from the germline V gene, the CDR1 and CDR2 loops are SGHAT and FQNNGV. The trim is 5 bases for V and 5 bases for J, with a gap of 9 bases between the germline ends. The CDR3 runs 12 residues from the cysteine to the phenylalanine. Solely the CDR3 DNA is kept, with 36 bases framed from the first base. The chain is encoded by TRBV11-2 joined to TRBJ1-1, with no confident D gene call. This TCR was recovered from a man aged 18 to 35 with active or convalescent COVID-19. Sequenced input: peripheral blood. The CDR3 in this case is CASSPTPTEAFF. The nucleotide sequence is TGTGCCAGCAGCCCCACACCGACTGAAGCTTTCTTT.